This TCR beta chain comes out of a study of blood T cell repertoires in COVID-19. Produced via immunoSEQ multiplex PCR; TCRdb's table is partial and in-frame only. The data hold approximately 82,000 clones, with about 86% observed a single time. CDR1 is MGHDK, CDR2 SYGVNS, per germline. The CDR3 loop spans 14 amino acids. Concerning this clone: An end of the junction differs from the germline gene, which may be a read error. Other DNA sequences from this sample encode an identical CDR3 as well.

The sample comprised peripheral blood. The TCR was taken from a woman in her fifties or sixties with acute or convalescent COVID-19. The chain recombines TRBV25-1 with TRBJ1-2; 7 bases are shared with TRBD1. Written as DNA, the CDR3 is TGTGCCAGCTCCCCGACAGGGTACACTACTGGCTACACCTTT. Translating gives CASSPTGYTTGYTF.